This T cell receptor (beta chain) was obtained from a study of glioma-infiltrating T cells. This clonotype was recorded a few times. The germline gives CDR1 LGHDT, CDR2 YNNKEL (reference sequence). The CDR3 contains 17 residues. V lost 1 base to trimming and J lost 0 bases, with 10 bases between them. The iRepertoire nested amplicon-rescue multiplex PCR amplified TCR alpha and beta CDR3s from RNA. TCRdb analysed the multiplex PCR reads with MiXCR anew, one entry per CDR3 protein. The sample shows 100,000 to 150,000 distinct CDR3 sequences, 20% to 25% of them seen only once. What was sequenced was glioma tissue, nonneoplastic brain tissue, or PBMCs (not recorded which). The V call is TRBV3-1, the J call TRBJ2-6, with TRBD2 as a possible D gene (6 bases). The source is a human donor with low-grade glioma or glioblastoma, undergoing nonglioma brain surgery, or in good health (not recorded which). DNA for the CDR3: TGTGCCAGCAGCCAAGCGGTGGGACTCTCTGGGGCCAACGTCCTGACTTTC. It yields the protein CASSQAVGLSGANVLTF.